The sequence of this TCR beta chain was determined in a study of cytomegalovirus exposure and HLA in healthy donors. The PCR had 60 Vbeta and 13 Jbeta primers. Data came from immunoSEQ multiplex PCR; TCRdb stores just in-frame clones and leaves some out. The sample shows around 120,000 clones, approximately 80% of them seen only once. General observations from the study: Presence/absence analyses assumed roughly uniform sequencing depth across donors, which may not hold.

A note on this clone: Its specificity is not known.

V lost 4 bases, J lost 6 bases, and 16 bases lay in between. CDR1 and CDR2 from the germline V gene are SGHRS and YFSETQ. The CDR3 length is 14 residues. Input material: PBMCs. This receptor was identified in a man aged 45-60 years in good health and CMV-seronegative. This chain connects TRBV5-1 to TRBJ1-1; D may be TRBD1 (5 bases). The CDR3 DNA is TGCGCCAGCAGCGCCGGGACTATCCCATCTGAAGCTTTCTTT. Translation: CASSAGTIPSEAFF.